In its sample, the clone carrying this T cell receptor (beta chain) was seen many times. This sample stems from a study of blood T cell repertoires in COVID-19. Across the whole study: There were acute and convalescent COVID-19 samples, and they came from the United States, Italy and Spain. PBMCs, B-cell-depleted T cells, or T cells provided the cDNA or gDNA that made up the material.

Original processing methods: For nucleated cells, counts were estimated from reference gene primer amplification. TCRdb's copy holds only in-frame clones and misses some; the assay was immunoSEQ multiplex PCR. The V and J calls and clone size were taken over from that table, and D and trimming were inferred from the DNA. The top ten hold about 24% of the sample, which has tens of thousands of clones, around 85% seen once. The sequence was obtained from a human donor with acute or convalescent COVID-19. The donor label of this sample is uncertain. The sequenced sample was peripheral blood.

CDR3: CAIPTGVAYEQYF. The CDR3 nucleotides are TGTGCCATCCCGACAGGGGTGGCCTACGAGCAGTACTTC. The V gene is TRBV13, the J gene TRBJ2-7; 8 bases match TRBD1. This CDR3 is built from 13 residues. V shed 10 bases and J 2 bases; nucleotides not matched to a gene: 7. Germline lookup yields CDR1 PRHDT and CDR2 FYEKMQ (reference sequence).